Listed here is a single TCR beta chain. The data were taken from a study of blood T cell repertoires in COVID-19. Overall study context: Acute and convalescent COVID-19 specimens originated in the United States, Italy and Spain. From T cells, B-cell-depleted T cells, or PBMCs came the material, which was cDNA or gDNA.

Authors' analysis steps: Amplification with reference gene primers provided the estimates of nucleated cell counts. Sequenced by immunoSEQ multiplex PCR; TCRdb stores in-frame clones only, minus some. That table gives V, J and clone size, and the DNA gave D and trimming. This sample has some 150,000 clones, with roughly 84% found just once. This CDR3 is built from 14 residues. In germline, CDR1 is SGHTA, CDR2 FQGNSA. V was clipped by 5 bases and J by 6 bases, with 13 bases between them. The receptor was isolated from a human donor in a cohort sampled during active COVID-19. V is TRBV7-2 and J is TRBJ1-4; TRBD1 is a possible D gene (6 bases). Material: peripheral blood. The CDR3 protein is CASSKDSAHEKLFF. In DNA form, the CDR3 reads TGTGCCAGCAGCAAGGACAGCGCCCATGAAAAACTGTTTTTT.